These 10 T cell receptor beta chains came from one sample sequenced in a study of blood T cell repertoires in COVID-19. Profiling relied on immunoSEQ multiplex PCR, and the TCRdb table lists in-frame clones only, not all of them. The sample contains approximately 210,000 clones, 82% of which appear only once. Material: peripheral blood. The origin of the receptors is a woman in her thirties or forties with acute or convalescent COVID-19.

CDR3 sequence reads: CASSATGGTNEKLFF. CDR3 bases: TGTGCCAGCAGTGCGACGGGTGGAACTAATGAAAAACTGTTTTTT. This rearrangement joins TRBV28 to TRBJ1-4; D remains ambiguous. Germline values: CDR1 MDHEN, CDR2 SYDVKM. V gave up 5 bases and J gave up 1 base, with 11 bases separating them. CDR3 size: 15 residues.

This chain uses TRBV6-1 with TRBJ2-3; 8 nucleotides match TRBD1. Germline lookup yields CDR1 MNHNS and CDR2 SASEGT. The CDR3 loop spans 14 amino acids. The V segment lost 3 bases and the J segment 6 bases; nucleotides outside the gene matches: 5. This CDR3 reads CASSESRGQDTQYF. CDR3 bases: TGTGCCAGCAGTGAGAGCAGGGGGCAGGATACGCAGTATTTT.

The J gene is TRBJ1-1, the V gene TRBV5-1, with D perhaps TRBD1 (5 bases). Per the germline V gene, CDR1 is SGHRS and CDR2 is YFSETQ. The germline V and J ends were trimmed by 3 bases and 0 bases, with 9 bases remaining between them. This CDR3 region has 14 residues. The CDR3 bases are TGCGCCAGCAGCTCGACAGTCATGAACACTGAAGCTTTCTTT. Amino acids: CASSSTVMNTEAFF.

This clone was counted between two and nine times. The chain has TRBV29-1 and TRBJ1-5, with D perhaps matching TRBD1 (5 bases). CDR1 and CDR2 from the germline V gene are SQVTM and ANQGSEA. V shed 4 bases and J shed 4 bases, with 20 bases lying between them. The CDR3 is 16 amino acids. The CDR3 protein is CSVGGGREGSNQPQHF. The DNA for the CDR3 is TGCAGCGTTGGGGGGGGGAGAGAAGGGTCAAATCAGCCCCAGCATTTT.

The V and J genes are TRBV7-3 and TRBJ2-1, with 8 bases lining up with TRBD2. The CDR3 runs to 15 residues. Germline V gene lookup returns CDR1 SGHTA and CDR2 FQGTGA. The trim removed 5 bases at V and 2 bases at J, leaving 5 bases unmatched. In DNA, the CDR3 is TGTGCCAGCAGCATTACGGGGGGGACCTACAATGAGCAGTTCTTC. It encodes CASSITGGTYNEQFF.

This rearrangement joins TRBV4-3 to TRBJ1-1; D perhaps matches TRBD1 (5 bases). From germline, CDR1 is LGHNA and CDR2 YSLEER. The CDR3 has 15 residues. The germline V and J ends were trimmed by 0 bases and 0 bases, with 8 bases remaining between them. CDR3 sequence: CASSQDRAMNTEAFF. As DNA, the CDR3 is TGCGCCAGCAGCCAAGACAGGGCCATGAACACTGAAGCTTTCTTT.

CDR3 residues: CASSLAWTTADTQYF. The CDR3 DNA reads TGTGCCAGCAGCTTGGCCTGGACAACTGCGGATACGCAGTATTTT. The chain recombines TRBV5-8 with TRBJ2-3; weak D call: TRBD1 (5 bases). Germline values: CDR1 SGHTS, CDR2 YDEGEE. The ends were cut back, 0 bases at V and 6 bases at J, with 14 bases in the middle. This CDR3 has 15 amino acids.

The sample holds one count of this clone. The chain employs TRBV27 and TRBJ2-3; D may be TRBD2 (5 bases). The CDR3 spans 15 residues. Germline values: CDR1 MNHEY, CDR2 SMNVEV (reference sequence). Trimming took off 5 bases at V and 0 bases at J, with 12 bases between the two ends. CDR3 sequence (DNA): TGTGCCAGCAGTCCGCATCGGACTAGCACAGATACGCAGTATTTT. It yields the protein CASSPHRTSTDTQYF.

The chain employs TRBV6-1 and TRBJ2-1, with 8 bases aligning to TRBD2. This CDR3 region has 19 residues. CDR1 MNHNS and CDR2 SASEGT come from the germline V gene. J lost 2 bases, V lost 3 bases, and 15 bases had no gene match. The CDR3 nucleotides read TGTGCCAGCAGTGATGGAGTTTGGGGAAGACTAGCGACCTACAATGAGCAGTTCTTC. Translating it yields CASSDGVWGRLATYNEQFF.

The chain links TRBV5-1 to TRBJ1-5, with D perhaps TRBD1 (5 bases). CDR3 length: 13 residues. The V end was cut by 2 bases, the J end by 4 bases, with 7 bases between. Germline CDR1 is SGHRS and CDR2 is YFSETQ. DNA for the CDR3: TGCGCCAGCAGCTTCGCAGGGAATCAGCCCCAGCATTTT. This translates into CASSFAGNQPQHF.